This T cell receptor beta chain comes out of a study of beta chain features in type 1 diabetes (dated by TCRdb to about 2018). For the study in its entirety: No differences in mean age, gender distribution, total cell number or subset yield were found between patients and healthy donors. Whereas all 30 or so donors provided naive and central memory subsets, regulatory and stem cell-like memory subsets were isolated from just 8 patients and about 8 healthy donors. A total of 107,917,701 sorted cells were examined across all samples, and a strong correlation was observed between cell number per subset and RNA yield. The study compared TCRB repertoires of sorted circulating CD4+ T cell subsets between recently diagnosed type 1 diabetes patients and matched healthy donors. What the study reported, not specific to this receptor: Naive, central memory and regulatory TCRB repertoires appeared to be more similar among patients than among healthy donors. Type 1 diabetes patients showed a moderate but significant shortening of TCRB CDR3 length in all four CD4+ subsets. At VDJ recombination sites, patients with type 1 diabetes made fewer insertions and deleted more nucleotides, a pattern implying thymic rearrangement abnormalities. Because cDNA was sequenced instead of genomic DNA, activated cells with high expression could be over-represented, although the groups did not differ in activation or CD3 levels. Shorter templates might have been favored by PCR, but patient and control samples were amplified and corrected together, so both groups would have been affected equally by any skew. Only small numbers of individuals were included in the HLA sub-analyses, which left unresolved whether HLA type had any influence on TCRB rearrangement.

Each donor gave one peripheral blood draw, averaging roughly 100 mL, which was collected into heparinised tubes. A BD FACSAria II was used to sort naive, central memory, regulatory and stem cell-like memory CD4+ T cells with a panel that included CD45RO, CCR7, CD25, CD127, CD95 and CD27. Purity was above 98% for every sorted population. PBMCs were separated immediately by Lymphoprep density gradient centrifugation and were stained directly, without being cultured. Samples were stained and sorted in pairs, with one healthy donor and one patient per experiment, so that batch effects were minimized. On this clone: This receptor's antigen is unknown. Base qualities are not at hand, and no much larger clone is one base apart.

V loses 7 bases, J loses 3 bases, and the germline ends lie 20 bases apart. Inclusive of the bounding cysteine and phenylalanine, the CDR3 is 16 residues long. The sequence is cut down to CDR3 DNA, 48 bases in frame from base 1. As encoded in the germline V gene, CDR1 is LGHNA while CDR2 is YNFKEQ. The High Capacity cDNA Reverse Transcription Kit was used to reverse transcribe all of the isolated RNA, meaning that expressed TCRB transcripts were what got sequenced. Deep immunoSEQ sequencing was performed on naive, central memory and regulatory T cell samples, with an average of about 3.6 million total reads per sample. Sorted cells were lysed in RLT buffer, and RNA was extracted using DNase-treated RNeasy Micro or Mini kits according to cell number. Each cell subset was processed separately to prevent cross-contamination, with patient and healthy donor samples processed together. The immunoSEQ multiplex PCR was used to amplify TCRB sequences from cDNA, generating 87-bp fragments that spanned the CDR3 region. The amplicons were sequenced using the Illumina HiSeq platform. Concerning the study's data processing: Synthetic template baselines were used to correct PCR bias computationally, reads within Hamming distance 2 were collapsed, and singletons that could not be merged were discarded. Reads were aligned against IMGT so that V, D and J genes, CDR3 length and insertions or deletions at six rearrangement sites could be assigned. Within each subset, clonotype counts were normalized to sorted cell number, and only after that were true diversity and Gini coefficients computed with the tcR R package. The overlap coefficient, calculated on TCRB nucleotide sequences, was used to quantify repertoire sharing. Out-of-frame TCRB sequences from naive cells were analyzed to stand in for the pre-selection repertoire. TCRdb mirrors the immuneACCESS table, restricted to in-frame sequences. Some clones are absent from its copies; in checked studies, under half trace to an unresolved V gene, and the reason for the others is unknown. From that table come the V and J calls and clone size; the DNA was used to work out D and trimming. For this sample there are approximately 250,000 clones; 16% appear just once. The top ten clones comprise about 0.078% of the sample.

Recombination connected TRBV4-2 to TRBJ2-3, and possibly TRBD1, on 7 matching bases. This receptor was obtained from a young man with type 1 diabetes. Sequenced sample: naive CD4+ T cells from blood. This specimen's cell subset or site label, interpreted: true naive CD4+ T cells. In nucleotide form, the sequence is TGTGCCAGCACCGAAGGCACACAGGGGAGGACAGATACGCAGTATTTT. Its translation is CASTEGTQGRTDTQYF.